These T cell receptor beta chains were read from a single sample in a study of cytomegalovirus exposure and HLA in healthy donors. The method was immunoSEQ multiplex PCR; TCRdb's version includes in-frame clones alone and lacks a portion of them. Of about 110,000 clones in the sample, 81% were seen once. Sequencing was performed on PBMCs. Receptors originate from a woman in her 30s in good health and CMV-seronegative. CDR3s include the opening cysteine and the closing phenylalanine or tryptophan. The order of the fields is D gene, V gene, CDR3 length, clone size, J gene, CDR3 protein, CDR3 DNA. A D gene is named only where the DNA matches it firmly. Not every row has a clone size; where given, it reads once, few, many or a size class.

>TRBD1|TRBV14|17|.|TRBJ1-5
CASSRGWRQGVNQPQHF
TGTGCCAGCAGCCGAGGGTGGAGACAGGGAGTCAATCAGCCCCAGCATTTT
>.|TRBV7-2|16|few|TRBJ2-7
CASSLAGGTTFYEQYF
TGTGCCAGCAGCTTAGCAGGGGGGACTACATTTTACGAGCAGTACTTC
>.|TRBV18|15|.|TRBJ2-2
CASSALRQPTGELFF
TGTGCCAGCTCAGCTTTGAGACAGCCCACCGGGGAGCTGTTTTTT
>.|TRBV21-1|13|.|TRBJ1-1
CPSGGRFDTEAFF
TGTCCCTCCGGGGGGCGGTTTGACACTGAAGCTTTCTTT
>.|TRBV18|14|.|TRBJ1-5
CASSPNYSNQPQHF
TGTGCCAGCTCTCCCAACTATAGCAATCAGCCCCAGCATTTT
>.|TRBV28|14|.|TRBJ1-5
CASNRAFSNQPQHF
TGTGCCAGCAATCGCGCTTTTAGCAATCAGCCCCAGCATTTT
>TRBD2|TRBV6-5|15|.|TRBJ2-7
CASSYRLAGGYEQYF
TGTGCCAGCAGTTATCGACTAGCGGGAGGCTACGAGCAGTACTTC
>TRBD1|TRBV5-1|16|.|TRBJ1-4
CASSLVGTGVGEKLFF
TGCGCCAGCAGCTTGGTTGGGACAGGGGTCGGTGAAAAACTGTTTTTT
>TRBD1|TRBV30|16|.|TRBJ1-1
CAWSAPLGQGTTEAFF
TGTGCCTGGAGTGCTCCCTTGGGACAGGGGACCACTGAAGCTTTCTTT
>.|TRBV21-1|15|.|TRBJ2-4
CASRAPLTGGNIQYF
TGTGCCAGCAGAGCACCCTTGACAGGTGGAAACATTCAGTACTTC
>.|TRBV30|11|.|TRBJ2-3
CAGGAGGTQYF
TGTGCCGGAGGGGCCGGAGGAACGCAGTATTTT
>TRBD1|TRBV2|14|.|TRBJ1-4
CASKQGASNEKLFF
TGTGCCAGCAAGCAGGGGGCTTCTAATGAAAAACTGTTTTTT
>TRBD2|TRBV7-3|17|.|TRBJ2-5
CASSTGLAGGFQETQYF
TGTGCCAGCAGCACCGGACTAGCGGGAGGGTTTCAAGAGACCCAGTACTTC
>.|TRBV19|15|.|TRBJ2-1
CASSITGRLYNEQFF
TGTGCCAGTAGTATTACAGGGCGCCTTTACAATGAGCAGTTCTTC
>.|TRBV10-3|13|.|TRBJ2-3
CATYSGFTDTQYF
TGTGCCACTTATTCGGGATTCACAGATACGCAGTATTTT
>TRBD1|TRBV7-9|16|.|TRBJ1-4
CSSSRAMTGVVEKLFF
TGTTCCAGCAGCCGAGCGATGACAGGGGTGGTAGAAAAACTGTTTTTT
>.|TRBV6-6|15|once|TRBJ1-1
CASSYSRHQNTEAFF
TGTGCCAGCAGTTACTCGAGACACCAGAACACTGAAGCTTTCTTT
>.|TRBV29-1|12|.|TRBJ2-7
CSVEPGGLEQYF
TGCAGCGTTGAGCCGGGCGGGCTCGAGCAGTACTTC
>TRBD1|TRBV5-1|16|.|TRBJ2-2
CASSKRDRGPTGELFF
TGCGCCAGCAGCAAACGGGACAGGGGCCCCACCGGGGAGCTGTTTTTT
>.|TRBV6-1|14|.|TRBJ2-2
CASIVATNTGELFF
TGTGCCAGCATCGTTGCCACAAACACCGGGGAGCTGTTTTTT
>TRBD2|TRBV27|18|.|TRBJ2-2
CASSFLRGSSGNTGELFF
TGTGCCAGCAGTTTCCTCCGGGGGTCTAGCGGAAACACCGGGGAGCTGTTTTTT
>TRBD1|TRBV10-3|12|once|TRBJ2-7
CAIRGQADEQYF
TGTGCCATCAGAGGACAGGCCGACGAGCAGTACTTC
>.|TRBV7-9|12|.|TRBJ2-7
CASSGQSYEQYF
TGTGCCAGCAGCGGCCAATCCTACGAGCAGTACTTC
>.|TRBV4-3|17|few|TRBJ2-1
CASSQDYLRSSYNEQFF
TGCGCCAGCAGCCAAGATTACCTAAGGAGCTCCTACAATGAGCAGTTCTTC
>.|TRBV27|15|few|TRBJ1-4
CASSPQSPRAEKLFF
TGTGCCAGCAGTCCCCAGAGCCCGCGGGCTGAAAAACTGTTTTTT
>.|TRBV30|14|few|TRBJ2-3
CAWSVPGGTDTQYF
TGTGCCTGGAGTGTACCGGGGGGCACAGATACGCAGTATTTT
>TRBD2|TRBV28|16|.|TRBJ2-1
CASRASGRGSYNEQFF
TGTGCCAGCAGAGCTAGCGGGAGGGGCAGTTACAATGAGCAGTTCTTC
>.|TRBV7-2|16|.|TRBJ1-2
CASSLARGQTNYGYTF
TGTGCCAGCAGCTTAGCGCGTGGGCAGACTAACTATGGCTACACCTTC
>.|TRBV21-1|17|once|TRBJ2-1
CASSKGPSGRKFNEQFF
TGTGCCAGCAGCAAGGGGCCTAGCGGGAGGAAGTTCAATGAGCAGTTCTTC
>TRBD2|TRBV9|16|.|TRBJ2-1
CASSMTTSGGANEQFF
TGTGCCAGCAGCATGACGACTAGCGGAGGGGCCAATGAGCAGTTCTTC
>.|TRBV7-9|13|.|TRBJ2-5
CASSFRVEETQYF
TGTGCCAGCAGCTTCAGGGTAGAAGAGACCCAGTACTTC
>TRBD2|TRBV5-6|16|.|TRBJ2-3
CASSETTSSVADTQYF
TGTGCCAGCAGCGAAACGACTAGCTCAGTTGCAGATACGCAGTATTTT
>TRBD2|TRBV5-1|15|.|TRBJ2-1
CATTLAGETYNEQFF
TGCGCCACGACCTTAGCGGGAGAAACCTACAATGAGCAGTTCTTC
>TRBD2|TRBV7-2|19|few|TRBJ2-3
CASSLVGLAGGPKTDTQYF
TGTGCCAGCAGCTTAGTGGGCCTAGCGGGAGGGCCTAAGACAGATACGCAGTATTTT
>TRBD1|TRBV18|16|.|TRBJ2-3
CASSPQGQISTDTQYF
TGTGCCAGCTCACCACAGGGACAGATTAGCACAGATACGCAGTATTTT
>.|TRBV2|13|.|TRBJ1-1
CASRVNLNTEAFF
TGTGCCAGCAGAGTTAACTTGAACACTGAAGCTTTCTTT
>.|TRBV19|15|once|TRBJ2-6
CASSIRQAGANVLTF
TGTGCCAGTAGTATCCGACAAGCTGGGGCCAACGTCCTGACTTTC
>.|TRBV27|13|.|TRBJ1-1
CASSPIRRTEAFF
TGTGCCAGCAGTCCCATACGGAGAACTGAAGCTTTCTTT
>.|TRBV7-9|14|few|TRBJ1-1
CASRPGLMNTEAFF
TGTGCCAGCAGGCCAGGACTGATGAACACTGAAGCTTTCTTT
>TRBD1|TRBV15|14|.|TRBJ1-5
CATSRDTGDQPQHF
TGTGCCACCAGCAGAGATACAGGGGATCAGCCCCAGCATTTT
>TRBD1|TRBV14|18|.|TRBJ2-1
CASSLEEPGTGDYNEQFF
TGTGCCAGCAGCCTAGAAGAACCCGGGACAGGTGATTACAATGAGCAGTTCTTC
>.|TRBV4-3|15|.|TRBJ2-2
CASSQAVSNTGELFF
TGCGCCAGCAGCCAAGCGGTATCAAACACCGGGGAGCTGTTTTTT
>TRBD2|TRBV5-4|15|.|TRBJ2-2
CASSLGGRDTGELFF
TGTGCCAGCAGCTTAGGCGGGAGGGACACCGGGGAGCTGTTTTTT
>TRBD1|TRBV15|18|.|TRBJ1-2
CATSSHPIGQGSPYGYTF
TGTGCCACCAGCAGTCACCCGATAGGACAGGGGTCCCCGTATGGCTACACCTTC
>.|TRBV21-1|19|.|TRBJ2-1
CASSIPKDREECSYNEQFF
TGTGCCAGCAGCATTCCAAAGGACAGGGAGGAATGCTCCTACAATGAGCAGTTCTTC
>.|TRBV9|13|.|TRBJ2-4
CASSVDGTAPQYF
TGTGCCAGCAGCGTAGACGGCACAGCTCCCCAGTACTTC
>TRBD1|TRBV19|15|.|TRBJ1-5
CASSARDRGNQPQHF
TGTGCCAGTAGTGCCAGAGACAGGGGGAATCAGCCCCAGCATTTT
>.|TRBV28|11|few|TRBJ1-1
CASSADSEAFF
TGTGCCAGCAGTGCGGACAGTGAAGCTTTCTTT
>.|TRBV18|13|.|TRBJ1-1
CASSPAGFGKAFF
TGTGCCAGCTCACCAGCAGGGTTTGGGAAAGCTTTCTTT
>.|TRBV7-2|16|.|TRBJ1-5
CASSPHPDFSNQPQHF
TGTGCCAGCAGCCCACACCCTGATTTTAGCAATCAGCCCCAGCATTTT
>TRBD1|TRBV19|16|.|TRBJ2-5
CASSPQGARQGETQYF
TGTGCCAGTAGTCCTCAGGGGGCTCGCCAGGGAGAGACCCAGTACTTC
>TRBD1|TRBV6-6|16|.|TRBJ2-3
CASSPAKGAVTDTQYF
TGTGCCAGCAGCCCGGCAAAGGGGGCTGTTACAGATACGCAGTATTTT
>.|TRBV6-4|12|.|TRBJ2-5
CASTRSGETQYF
TGTGCCAGCACCAGGTCGGGGGAGACCCAGTACTTC
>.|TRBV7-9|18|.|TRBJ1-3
CASTLVGRTRPSGNTIYF
TGTGCCAGCACCCTTGTAGGTCGGACAAGACCTTCTGGAAACACCATATATTTT
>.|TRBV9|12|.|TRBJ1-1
CASILERTEAFF
TGTGCCAGCATCCTAGAACGCACTGAAGCTTTCTTT
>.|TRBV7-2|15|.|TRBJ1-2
CASSPIGSGAYGYTF
TGTGCCAGCAGCCCCATAGGATCGGGTGCCTATGGCTACACCTTC
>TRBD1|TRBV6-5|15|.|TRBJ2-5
CASSYADRGRETQYF
TGTGCCAGCAGTTACGCGGACAGGGGGCGAGAGACCCAGTACTTC
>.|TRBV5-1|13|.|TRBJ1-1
CASSVTVDTEAFF
TGCGCCAGCAGCGTGACAGTGGACACTGAAGCTTTCTTT
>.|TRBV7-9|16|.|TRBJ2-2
CSSSPRTVSNTGELFF
TGTTCCAGCAGCCCGAGGACAGTTTCGAACACCGGGGAGCTGTTTTTT
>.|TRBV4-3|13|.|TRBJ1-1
CASSQDTGTEAFF
TGCGCCAGCAGCCAAGATACCGGGACTGAAGCTTTCTTT